The 10 T cell receptor beta chains below come from one sample, sequenced in a study of low-dose radiotherapy and immunotherapy resistance in tumors. This sample's time point: before trial treatment. TRAV and TRBV primers primed cDNA for both TCRalpha and TCRbeta. A roughly 19-cycle PCR with a constant-region primer and V-primer adapter amplified TCRs. A single record per CDR3 protein comes from TCRdb applying MiXCR to the reads. The sample lists tens of thousands of distinct CDR3 sequences, approximately 26% seen once, with approximately 5.4% in the top ten. The sequencing here drew on PBMCs, taken before treatment. The receptor source for this set is a male donor with prostate cancer.

There are a few counts of this clonotype. The chain employs TRBV5-1 and TRBJ2-2; 8 nucleotides align to TRBD2. J lost 1 base, V lost 0 bases, and 2 bases had no gene match. CDR1 and CDR2 from the germline V gene are SGHRS and YFSETQ. The CDR3 runs to 16 residues. The chain's CDR3 is CASSLEAGVNTGELFF. The CDR3 DNA is TGCGCCAGCAGCTTGGAAGCGGGGGTGAACACCGGGGAGCTGTTTTTT.

On this clonotype itself: This is likely an artifact of a read error, given a far larger clone one base away. The gene calls are TRBV5-1 and TRBJ2-1, with 9 bases fitting TRBD1. CDR1 is SGHRS and CDR2 is YFSETQ in the germline V gene. Trimming cost V 0 bases and J 10 bases; bases outside gene matches: 14. The CDR3 covers 17 residues. The DNA of the CDR3 is TGCGCCAGCAGCTTGGACTTCGGGACAGGGAGTCCCTACGAGCAGTTCTTC. Its protein product is CASSLDFGTGSPYEQFF.

Ten or more counts support this clonotype. The chain combines TRBV7-7 with TRBJ2-7, with TRBD2 as a possible D gene (6 bases). The V gene lost 5 bases and the J gene lost 0 bases, with 8 bases spanning the gap. This CDR3 contains 13 residues. Germline CDR1 SSHAT, CDR2 FNYEAQ (reference sequence). The CDR3 spells CASSTGSSYEQYF. CDR3 nucleotides: TGTGCCAGCAGCACCGGGAGCTCCTACGAGCAGTACTTC.

This clonotype has ten or more counts. DNA for the CDR3: TGTGCCAGCGGAAAGCGGGGGGGCCAGAACACAGATACGCAGTATTTT. Translated, it gives CASGKRGGQNTDTQYF. V usage is TRBV6-2 or TRBV6-3 and J usage is TRBJ2-3; 10 bases are shared with TRBD2. CDR1 is MNHEY, CDR2 SVGEGT, per germline. CDR3 length equals 16 residues. Trimming cost V 8 bases and J 2 bases; bases outside gene matches: 10.

The V gene is TRBV6-5, the J gene TRBJ2-1, with 13 bases aligning to TRBD2. Germline CDR1 MNHEY, CDR2 SVGAGI. V lost 0 bases and J lost 8; bases outside the gene matches: 13. The CDR3 spans 19 residues. The CDR3 sequence is CASSYSTSGGLAGYDEQFF. Here the CDR3 DNA reads TGTGCCAGCAGTTACTCGACTAGCGGGGGACTAGCGGGATACGATGAGCAGTTCTTC.

This clonotype was seen at least ten times. The V gene is TRBV19, the J gene TRBJ2-1, with D possibly being TRBD1 (6 bases). Looked up from germline, CDR1 is LNHDA and CDR2 is SQIVND (reference sequence). V gave up 3 bases and J gave up 6 bases, with 15 bases separating them. The CDR3 runs to 15 residues. The CDR3 reads CASSIRSGVANEQFF. Here the CDR3 DNA reads TGTGCCAGTAGTATCCGCTCAGGGGTAGCCAATGAGCAGTTCTTC.

The V gene is TRBV9, the J gene TRBJ2-1, with D perhaps assigned TRBD1 or TRBD2 (5 bases each). This CDR3 is built from 16 residues. V was cut by 3 bases and J by 13 bases, with 26 bases left in between. Germline V gene data show CDR1 as SGDLS and CDR2 as YYNGEE. In DNA form, the CDR3 reads TGTGCCAGCAGCGCTTCGAGGGGCCTGGCCCAAGAGACCCAGTTCTTC. It codes for CASSASRGLAQETQFF. Full variable domain (rest looked up from reference TRBV9 and TRBJ2-1): DSGVTQTPKHLITATGQRVTLRCSPRSGDLSVYWYQQSLDQGLQFLIQYYNGEERAKGNILERFSAQQFPDLHSELNLSSLELGDSALYFCASSASRGLAQETQFFGPGTRLTVL.

This clonotype occurred many times. The CDR3 sequence: CASGSSGGLTQYF. The DNA for the CDR3 is TGTGCCAGCGGTTCGAGCGGGGGACTAACGCAGTATTTT. This chain links TRBV6-2 or TRBV6-3 with TRBJ2-3; 8 bases are a match to TRBD2. Germline loops: CDR1 MNHEY, CDR2 SVGEGT. The CDR3 has 13 residues. The trim removed 8 bases at V and 9 bases at J, leaving 10 bases unmatched.

The V call is TRBV13, the J call TRBJ2-1; 13 bases match TRBD2. V was clipped by 5 bases and J by 5 bases; unmatched bases: 12. The germline gives CDR1 PRHDT, CDR2 FYEKMQ (reference sequence). This CDR3 is built from 18 residues. Here the CDR3 reads CASSALGLAGVDHNEQFF. CDR3 sequence (DNA): TGTGCCAGCAGCGCGCTAGGACTAGCGGGAGTGGACCACAATGAGCAGTTCTTC.

This clonotype was observed at least ten times. The chain has TRBV3-1 and TRBJ2-7; 8 bases fit TRBD2. With 1 base clipped from V and 0 bases from J, the junction kept 8 bases outside the gene matches. CDR3 length: 17 amino acids. CDR1 is LGHDT, CDR2 YNNKEL, per germline (reference sequence). CDR3 nucleotide sequence: TGTGCCAGCAGCCAAGGGCTTATAGCGGGACCCTCCTACGAGCAGTACTTC. Translation: CASSQGLIAGPSYEQYF.